The 13 T cell receptor beta chains presented below share a single source sample, sequenced in a study of human T cells and chemical hapten exposure. Sample time point: patch test 1, 2 weeks after DPC sensitization. Treatment described: therapeutic diphenylcyclopropenone sensitization with weekly scalp DPC. From the RACE reads, TCRdb called clonotypes with MiXCR, one entry per CDR3 protein. This table holds over 95,000 distinct CDR3 sequences, over 10% found once. Specimen: whole blood, collected in connection with sensitization to the hapten diphenylcyclopropenone (DPC). These receptors all come from a woman between 40 and 55 years old with alopecia areata. Some clones in this sample may be carry-over from other donors' samples.

Only a few counts were recorded for this clonotype. This chain links TRBV27 with TRBJ2-3; 7 bases are shared with TRBD1. Germline trimming cut 1 base from V and 5 bases from J; bases unmatched to any gene: 3. CDR3 length: 14 amino acids. The germline V gene encodes CDR1 MNHEY and CDR2 SMNVEV (reference sequence). CDR3 in amino acids: CASSLYAGGDTQYF. Here the CDR3 DNA reads TGTGCCAGCAGTTTATATGCAGGGGGAGATACGCAGTATTTT.

This clonotype came up many times. This rearrangement joins TRBV28 to TRBJ1-4; D is uncertain. V was pared by 9 bases and J by 8 bases, with 22 bases between. The germline V gene encodes CDR1 MDHEN and CDR2 SYDVKM. The CDR3 runs to 15 residues. DNA for the CDR3: TGTGCCAGTCTTGCAGGAGGTCCGTCGGGAGAAAAACTGTTTTTT. It specifies CASLAGGPSGEKLFF.

The V call is TRBV19, the J call TRBJ1-2; 10 nucleotides agree with TRBD1. This CDR3 is built from 14 residues. V gave up 5 bases and J gave up 4 bases; unmatched junction bases: 4. Germline CDR1 reads LNHDA; CDR2 reads SQIVND (reference sequence). DNA for the CDR3: TGTGCCAGTAGTCCCCGGACAGGGGGCTATGGCTACACCTTC. Amino acids: CASSPRTGGYGYTF.

This clonotype showed up many times. The chain employs TRBV29-1 and TRBJ1-1; D is perhaps TRBD1 (5 bases). The CDR3 length is 12 residues. V was cut by 6 bases and J by 2 bases, with 10 bases left in between. The germline CDR1 and CDR2 sequences are SQVTM and ANQGSEA. The CDR3 here is CSVWGGNTEAFF. CDR3 bases: TGCAGCGTGTGGGGCGGAAACACTGAAGCTTTCTTT. The full variable domain, its missing parts supplied by reference TRBV29-1 and TRBJ1-1, is SAVISQKPSRDICQRGTSLTIQCQVDSQVTMMFWYRQQPGQSLTLIATANQGSEATYESGFVIDKFPISRPNLTFSTLTVSNMSPEDSSIYLCSVWGGNTEAFFGQGTRLTVV.

V usage is TRBV5-1 and J usage is TRBJ2-7; tentative D call: TRBD1 (5 bases). The CDR3 covers 15 residues. Trimming pared 1 base from V and 1 base from J, leaving 12 bases between. CDR1 and CDR2 from the germline V gene are SGHRS and YFSETQ. The CDR3, as DNA: TGCGCCAGCAGCTTGAACCCAGCAGGGTCCTACGAGCAGTACTTC. Encoded protein: CASSLNPAGSYEQYF. Filled out from reference TRBV5-1 and TRBJ2-7, the complete variable domain reads KAGVTQTPRYLIKTRGQQVTLSCSPISGHRSVSWYQQTPGQGLQFLFEYFSETQRNKGNFPGRFSGRQFSNSRSEMNVSTLELGDSALYLCASSLNPAGSYEQYFGPGTRLTVT.

This clonotype was counted a few times. The rearrangement links TRBV9 to TRBJ1-1, with D perhaps matching TRBD1 (6 bases). Germline CDR1 SGDLS, CDR2 YYNGEE. The CDR3 length is 14 residues. The germline V and J ends were trimmed by 6 bases and 2 bases, with 14 bases remaining between them. This CDR3 is CASTDRTVNTEAFF. CDR3 DNA sequence: TGTGCCAGCACCGACCGGACAGTTAACACTGAAGCTTTCTTT.

This clonotype was seen more than once but under ten times. The chain couples TRBV5-1 to TRBJ2-6; 12 bases line up with TRBD1. V lost 4 bases and J lost 4; bases outside the gene matches: 9. This CDR3 comprises 18 residues. Germline V lookup: CDR1 SGHRS, CDR2 YFSETQ. The CDR3 bases are TGCGCCAGCAGCCGAACCGGGACAGGGGGCGGAGGGGCCAACGTCCTGACTTTC. It translates to CASSRTGTGGGGANVLTF. Together with reference TRBV5-1 and TRBJ2-6, the CDR3 gives the full variable domain: KAGVTQTPRYLIKTRGQQVTLSCSPISGHRSVSWYQQTPGQGLQFLFEYFSETQRNKGNFPGRFSGRQFSNSRSEMNVSTLELGDSALYLCASSRTGTGGGGANVLTFGAGSRLTVL.

This clonotype was counted ten times or more. V and J are TRBV29-1 and TRBJ2-5, with a tentative D call TRBD1 (5 bases). The V gene's germline CDR1 is SQVTM and CDR2 ANQGSEA. Trimming pared 3 bases from V and 5 bases from J, leaving 13 bases between. There are 13 residues in the CDR3. CDR3 in amino acids: CSVDPSQGETQYF. CDR3 in DNA: TGCAGCGTTGATCCCAGCCAGGGCGAGACCCAGTACTTC. The entire variable domain, with the rest obtained from reference TRBV29-1 and TRBJ2-5, is as follows: SAVISQKPSRDICQRGTSLTIQCQVDSQVTMMFWYRQQPGQSLTLIATANQGSEATYESGFVIDKFPISRPNLTFSTLTVSNMSPEDSSIYLCSVDPSQGETQYFGPGTRLLVL.

The CDR3, as DNA: TGCAGCGTCTCAGGACAGGATTTAAATCAGCCCCAGCATTTT. Amino acid sequence: CSVSGQDLNQPQHF. The genes are TRBV29-1 and TRBJ1-5; 7 bases match TRBD1. The CDR3 runs 14 residues. V dropped 6 bases and J dropped 4; count of bases not matched to a gene: 9. Germline V gene lookup returns CDR1 SQVTM and CDR2 ANQGSEA.

The chain combines TRBV6-2 or TRBV6-3 with TRBJ2-1; no clear D. The V and J ends lost 7 bases and 9 bases respectively, with 31 bases between them. This CDR3 region has 18 residues. Germline CDR1 reads MNHEY; CDR2 reads SVGEGT. The CDR3 region has the DNA TGTGCCAGCACCTACGGCCCGATTACCTTTGTTGGAGTGGCTGAGCAGTTCTTC. Its translation: CASTYGPITFVGVAEQFF.

This clonotype has a count of ten or more. V is TRBV6-2 or TRBV6-3 and J is TRBJ2-1, with 12 bases lining up with TRBD2. CDR1 is MNHEY, CDR2 SVGEGT, per germline. The V gene end was trimmed by 2 bases and the J gene end by 6 bases; junction bases not matched to a gene: 17. The CDR3 runs 20 residues. This chain's CDR3 is CASSYPTSGRNPGRPNEQFF. The CDR3 nucleotides are TGTGCCAGCAGTTACCCGACTAGCGGGAGAAATCCGGGGCGGCCCAATGAGCAGTTCTTC.

The rearrangement joins TRBV7-9 to TRBJ2-5; 9 bases align to TRBD1. Germline V CDR1 and CDR2: SEHNR, FQNEAQ (reference sequence). CDR3 length: 15 amino acids. V shed 4 bases and J 4 bases; nucleotides not matched to a gene: 7. The CDR3 loop reads CASSSGQGRGETQYF. For the CDR3, the DNA is TGTGCCAGCAGCTCGGGACAGGGAAGAGGAGAGACCCAGTACTTC.

This clonotype was recorded many times. V is TRBV27 and J is TRBJ2-7; D is perhaps TRBD1 or TRBD2 (6 bases each). Germline V CDR1 and CDR2: MNHEY, SMNVEV (reference sequence). V gave up 3 bases and J gave up 6 bases, with 15 bases separating them. The CDR3 is 14 residues long. The CDR3: CASSFPGARGEQYF. The CDR3 DNA follows: TGTGCCAGCAGTTTTCCGGGGGCGCGTGGCGAGCAGTACTTC.